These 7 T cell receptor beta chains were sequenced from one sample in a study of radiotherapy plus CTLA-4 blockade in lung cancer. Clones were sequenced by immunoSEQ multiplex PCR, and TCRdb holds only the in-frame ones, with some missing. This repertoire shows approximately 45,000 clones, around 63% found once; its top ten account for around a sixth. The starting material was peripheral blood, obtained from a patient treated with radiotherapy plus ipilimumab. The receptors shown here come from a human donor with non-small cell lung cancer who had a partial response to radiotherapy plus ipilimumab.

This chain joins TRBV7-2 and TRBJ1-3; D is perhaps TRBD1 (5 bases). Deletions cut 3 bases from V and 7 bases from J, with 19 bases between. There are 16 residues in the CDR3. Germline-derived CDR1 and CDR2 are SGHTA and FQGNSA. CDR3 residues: CASSFFRDGGGNTIYF. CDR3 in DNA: TGTGCCAGCAGCTTTTTCCGGGACGGTGGGGGGAACACCATATATTTT.

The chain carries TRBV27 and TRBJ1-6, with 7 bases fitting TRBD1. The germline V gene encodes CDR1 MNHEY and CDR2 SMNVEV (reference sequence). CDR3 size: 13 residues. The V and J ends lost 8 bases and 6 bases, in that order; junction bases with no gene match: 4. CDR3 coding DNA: TGTGCCAGCGGGGGACAGCTTAATTCACCCCTCCACTTT. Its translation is CASGGQLNSPLHF.

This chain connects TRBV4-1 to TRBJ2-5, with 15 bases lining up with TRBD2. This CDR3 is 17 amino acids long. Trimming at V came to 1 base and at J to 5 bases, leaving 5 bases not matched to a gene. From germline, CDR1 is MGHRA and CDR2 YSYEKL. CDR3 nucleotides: TGCGCCAGCAGCCAAGGGACTAGCGGGGGGGTAAGGGAGACCCAGTACTTC. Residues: CASSQGTSGGVRETQYF.

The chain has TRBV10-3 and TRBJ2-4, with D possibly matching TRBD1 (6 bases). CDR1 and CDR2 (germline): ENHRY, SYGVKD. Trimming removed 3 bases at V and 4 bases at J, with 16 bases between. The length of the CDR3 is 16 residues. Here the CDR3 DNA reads TGTGCCATCAGTGAAAGCACCTCCGGACAGAAAAACATTCAGTACTTC. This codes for CAISESTSGQKNIQYF.

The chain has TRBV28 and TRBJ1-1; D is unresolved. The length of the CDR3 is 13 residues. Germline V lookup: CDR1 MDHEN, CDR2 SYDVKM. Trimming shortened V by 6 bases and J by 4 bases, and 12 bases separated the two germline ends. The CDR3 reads CASSQTGFTEAFF. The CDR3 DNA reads TGTGCCAGCAGCCAAACGGGTTTCACTGAAGCTTTCTTT. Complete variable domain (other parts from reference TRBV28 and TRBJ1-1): DVKVTQSSRYLVKRTGEKVFLECVQDMDHENMFWYRQDPGLGLRLIYFSYDVKMKEKGDIPEGYSVSREKKERFSLILESASTNQTSMYLCASSQTGFTEAFFGQGTRLTVV.

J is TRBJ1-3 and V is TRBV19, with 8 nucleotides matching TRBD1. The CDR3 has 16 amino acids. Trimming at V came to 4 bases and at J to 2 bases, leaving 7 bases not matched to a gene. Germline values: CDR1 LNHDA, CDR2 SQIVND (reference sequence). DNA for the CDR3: TGTGCCAGTAGTAAAACTGGACAGGGAGCTGGAAACACCATATATTTT. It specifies CASSKTGQGAGNTIYF.

The CDR3 protein is CASRKETATYEQYF. The DNA for the CDR3 is TGTGCCAGCAGGAAGGAAACAGCAACCTACGAGCAGTACTTC. This chain connects TRBV2 to TRBJ2-7, with D unclear. The CDR3 is 14 residues long. Trimming took off 6 bases at V and 2 bases at J, with 14 bases between the two ends. Germline V gene sequence: CDR1 SNHLY, CDR2 FYNNEI.